The clone carrying this T cell receptor (beta chain) was seen repeatedly, ten times or more. The antigen is unknown. This specimen comes from a study of T cells in Graves' hyperthyroidism and ophthalmopathy. Findings and caveats of the study: Stable hyperthyroidism was separated from ophthalmopathy by a model based on 13 V-J features. Most thyroid clonotypes expanded above 0.001 were also detected in blood.

Diagnosing involved the use of clinical symptoms, serum thyroxine and TRAb, thyroid ultrasound and orbital computed tomography. The PBMCs had their origin in roughly 9.8 ml of fresh peripheral blood. TCR beta CDR3 sequences were amplified from RNA transcripts. A set of HTBI primers served as the primers for a first-round RT-PCR of the TCR CDR3. MiXCR, applied by TCRdb to the multiplex PCR reads, yields one record per CDR3 protein. The repertoire holds more than 500,000 distinct CDR3 sequences, with around 15% as singletons. Germline V gene sequence: CDR1 DFQATT, CDR2 SNEGSKA (reference sequence). The length of the CDR3 is 13 residues. Trimming removed 0 bases at V and 6 bases at J, with 11 bases between.

Specimen: blood. The genes are TRBV20-1 and TRBJ1-2, with D unclear. The sequence derives from a woman aged 40 to 50 with Graves' ophthalmopathy. The CDR3 DNA sequence: TGCAGTGCTAGAGATCAGCGGAAGCATGGCTACACCTTC. This gives the protein CSARDQRKHGYTF.